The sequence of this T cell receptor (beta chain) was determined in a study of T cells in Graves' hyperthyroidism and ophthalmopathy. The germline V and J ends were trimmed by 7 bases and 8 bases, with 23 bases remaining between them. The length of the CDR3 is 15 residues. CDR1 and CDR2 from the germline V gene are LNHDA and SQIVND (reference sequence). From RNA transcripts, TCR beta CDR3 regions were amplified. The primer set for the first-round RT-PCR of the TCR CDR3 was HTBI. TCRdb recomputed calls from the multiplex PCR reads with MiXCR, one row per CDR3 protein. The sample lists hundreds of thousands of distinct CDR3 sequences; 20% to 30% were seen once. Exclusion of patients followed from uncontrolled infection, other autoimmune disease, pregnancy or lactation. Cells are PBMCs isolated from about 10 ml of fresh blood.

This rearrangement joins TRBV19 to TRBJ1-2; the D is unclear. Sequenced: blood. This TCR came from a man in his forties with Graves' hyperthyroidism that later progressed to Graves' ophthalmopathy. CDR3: CASTKMRSGGNGYTF. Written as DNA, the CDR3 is TGTGCCAGTACCAAGATGAGGAGTGGCGGTAACGGCTACACCTTC.